The entry below describes one T cell receptor (beta chain). Vbeta (60) and Jbeta (13) primers were used in the PCR. The table came from immunoSEQ multiplex PCR; TCRdb's copy has only in-frame clones and leaves some out. The sample consists of 150,000 to 200,000 clones, roughly 85% of them appearing once. The data derive from a study of cytomegalovirus exposure and HLA in healthy donors. Sequencing input: PBMCs. The clonotype was recovered from a woman aged 18 to 35 in good health and CMV-seronegative.

CDR3: CASSRGWEKLFF. In nucleotides, the CDR3 is TGTGCCAGCAGCCGAGGTTGGGAAAAACTGTTTTTT. This chain joins TRBV7-9 and TRBJ1-4, with D unclear. Germline V gene sequence: CDR1 SEHNR, CDR2 FQNEAQ (reference sequence). Trimming shortened V by 5 bases and J by 8 bases, and 9 bases separated the two germline ends. The CDR3 is made up of 12 amino acids.